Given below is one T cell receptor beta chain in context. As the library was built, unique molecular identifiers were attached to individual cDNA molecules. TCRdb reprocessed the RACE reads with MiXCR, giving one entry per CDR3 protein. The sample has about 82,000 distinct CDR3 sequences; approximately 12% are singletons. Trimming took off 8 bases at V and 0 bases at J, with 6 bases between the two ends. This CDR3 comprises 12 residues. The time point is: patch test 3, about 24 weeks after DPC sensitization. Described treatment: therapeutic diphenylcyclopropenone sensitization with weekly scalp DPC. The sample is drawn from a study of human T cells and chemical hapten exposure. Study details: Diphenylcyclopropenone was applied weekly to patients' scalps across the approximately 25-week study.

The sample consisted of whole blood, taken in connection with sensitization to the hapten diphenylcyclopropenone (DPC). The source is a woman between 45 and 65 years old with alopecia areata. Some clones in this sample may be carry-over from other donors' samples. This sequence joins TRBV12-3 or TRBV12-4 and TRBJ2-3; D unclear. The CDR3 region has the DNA TGTGCCAGCGCCCCTAGCACAGATACGCAGTATTTT. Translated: CASAPSTDTQYF.